These T cell receptor beta chains were read from a single sample in a study of identical twins. TCRdb passed the 5' RACE reads through MiXCR, listing each CDR3 protein once. The table has hundreds of thousands of distinct CDR3 sequences, approximately 18% seen once. These data were also reused for a study on T cells expressing NK-cell markers.

The sequenced material came from PBMCs. These receptors all come from a woman in her late teens or twenties in good health. Both conserved end residues are part of each CDR3. D genes are given only for firm matches.

TRBD1	TRBV20-1	TRBJ1-5	CSARDLQGEHRVDGNQPQHF
.	TRBV7-2	TRBJ2-5	CASSLKTQYF
.	TRBV20-1	TRBJ2-7	CSARDTSTQSSYEQYF
TRBD2	TRBV5-1	TRBJ2-7	CASRSWTSGVYEQYF
.	TRBV7-3	TRBJ2-3	CARARASTDTQYF
TRBD2	TRBV7-9	TRBJ2-7	CASGLAWYEQYF
TRBD1	TRBV3-1	TRBJ1-4	CASSHVLTGYGEKLFF
.	TRBV29-1	TRBJ2-3	CSAWTSSTDTQYF
.	TRBV3-1	TRBJ2-6	CASSPSTGANVLTF
.	TRBV15	TRBJ2-3	CATSRDSGADTQYF
TRBD2	TRBV6-1	TRBJ2-1	CASVSRLALGYNEQFF
.	TRBV5-1	TRBJ2-3	CASSAQGADTQYF
.	TRBV7-2	TRBJ2-7	CASSSGGAPSEQYF
.	TRBV10-3	TRBJ2-7	CAISESKDCEQYF
.	TRBV7-8	TRBJ1-2	CASSRERVGVKANYGYTF
.	TRBV10-3	TRBJ2-1	CAISAGTGIYEQFF
.	TRBV7-9	TRBJ1-2	CASRQDVYGYTF
TRBD1	TRBV7-9	TRBJ1-4	CASSLGGQGSNEKLFF
TRBD2	TRBV6-5	TRBJ2-1	CASSLAGQHNEQFF